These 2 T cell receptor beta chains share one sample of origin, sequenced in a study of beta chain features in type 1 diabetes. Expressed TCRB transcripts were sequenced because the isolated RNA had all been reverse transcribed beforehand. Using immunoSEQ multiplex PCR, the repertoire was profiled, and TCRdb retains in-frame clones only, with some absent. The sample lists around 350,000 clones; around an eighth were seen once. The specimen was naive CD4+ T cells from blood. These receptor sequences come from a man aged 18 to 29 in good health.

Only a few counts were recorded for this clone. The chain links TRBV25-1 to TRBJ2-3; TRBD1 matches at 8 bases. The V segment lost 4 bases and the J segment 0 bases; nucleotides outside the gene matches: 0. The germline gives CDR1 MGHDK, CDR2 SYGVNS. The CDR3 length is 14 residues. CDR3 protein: CASSGTGSTDTQYF. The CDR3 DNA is TGTGCCAGCAGTGGGACAGGGAGCACAGATACGCAGTATTTT.

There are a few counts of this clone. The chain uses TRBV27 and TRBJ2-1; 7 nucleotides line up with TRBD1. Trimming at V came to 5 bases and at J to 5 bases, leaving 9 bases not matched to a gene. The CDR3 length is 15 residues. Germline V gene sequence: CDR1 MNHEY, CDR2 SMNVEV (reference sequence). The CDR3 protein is CASSHDREWDNEQFF. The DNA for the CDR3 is TGTGCCAGCAGTCACGACAGGGAGTGGGACAATGAGCAGTTCTTC.